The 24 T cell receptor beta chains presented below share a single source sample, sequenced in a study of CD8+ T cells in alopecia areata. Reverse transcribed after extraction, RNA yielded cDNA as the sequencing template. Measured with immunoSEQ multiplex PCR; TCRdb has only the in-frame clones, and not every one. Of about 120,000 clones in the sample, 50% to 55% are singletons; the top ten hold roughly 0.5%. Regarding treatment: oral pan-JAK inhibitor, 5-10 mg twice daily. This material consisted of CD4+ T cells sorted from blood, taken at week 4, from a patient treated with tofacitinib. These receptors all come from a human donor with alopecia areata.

CDR3 nucleotides: TGTGCCAGCAGCTTAGGCGGTAGCGGGAGGTCCAACACCGGGGAGCTGTTTTTT. Its protein is CASSLGGSGRSNTGELFF. The V gene is TRBV7-9, the J gene TRBJ2-2, with TRBD2 matching 10 bases. Trimming at V came to 1 base and at J to 2 bases, leaving 7 bases not matched to a gene. Germline assignment: CDR1 SEHNR and CDR2 FQNEAQ (reference sequence). The CDR3 runs 18 residues.

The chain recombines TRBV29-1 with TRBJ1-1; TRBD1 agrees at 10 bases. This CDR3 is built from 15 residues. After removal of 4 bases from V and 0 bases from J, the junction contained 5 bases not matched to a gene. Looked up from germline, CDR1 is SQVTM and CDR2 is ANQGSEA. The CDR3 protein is CSVAGTGALNTEAFF. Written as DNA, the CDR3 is TGCAGCGTTGCCGGGACAGGGGCTCTGAACACTGAAGCTTTCTTT. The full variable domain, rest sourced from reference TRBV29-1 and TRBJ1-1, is SAVISQKPSRDICQRGTSLTIQCQVDSQVTMMFWYRQQPGQSLTLIATANQGSEATYESGFVIDKFPISRPNLTFSTLTVSNMSPEDSSIYLCSVAGTGALNTEAFFGQGTRLTVV.

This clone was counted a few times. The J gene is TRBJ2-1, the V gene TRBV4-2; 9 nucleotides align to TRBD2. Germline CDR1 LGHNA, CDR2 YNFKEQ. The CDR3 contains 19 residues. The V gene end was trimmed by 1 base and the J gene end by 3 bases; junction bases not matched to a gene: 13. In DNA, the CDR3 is TGTGCCAGCAGCCAAGTTCAAGGTAGCGGGGGCCCTAACTACAATGAGCAGTTCTTC. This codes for CASSQVQGSGGPNYNEQFF.

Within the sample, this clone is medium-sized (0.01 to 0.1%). CDR3 amino acids: CASSPRGGSRTKNIQYF. In nucleotides, the CDR3 is TGTGCCAGCAGCCCCAGGGGGGGAAGTCGGACCAAAAACATTCAGTACTTC. The rearrangement uses TRBV7-8 and TRBJ2-4; TRBD1 or TRBD2 may be the D gene (7 bases each). Trimming took off 5 bases at V and 2 bases at J, with 19 bases between the two ends. The CDR3 runs 17 residues. Per the germline V gene, CDR1 is SGHVS and CDR2 is FQNEAQ.

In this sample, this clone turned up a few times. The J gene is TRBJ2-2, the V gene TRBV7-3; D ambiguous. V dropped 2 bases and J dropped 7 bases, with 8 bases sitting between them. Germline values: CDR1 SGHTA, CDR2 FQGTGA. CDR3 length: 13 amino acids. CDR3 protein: CASSLALYGELFF. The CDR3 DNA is TGTGCCAGCAGCTTAGCCCTTTACGGGGAGCTGTTTTTT. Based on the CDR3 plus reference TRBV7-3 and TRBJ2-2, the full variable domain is GAGVSQTPSNKVTEKGKYVELRCDPISGHTALYWYRQSLGQGPEFLIYFQGTGAADDSGLPNDRFFAVRPEGSVSTLKIQRTERGDSAVYLCASSLALYGELFFGEGSRLTVL.

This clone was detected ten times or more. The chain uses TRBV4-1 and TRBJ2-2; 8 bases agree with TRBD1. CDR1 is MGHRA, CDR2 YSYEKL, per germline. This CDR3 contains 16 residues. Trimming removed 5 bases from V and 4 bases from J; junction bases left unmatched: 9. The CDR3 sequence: CASSLGRTGRTGELFF. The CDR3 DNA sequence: TGCGCCAGCAGCTTGGGGAGGACAGGGCGCACCGGGGAGCTGTTTTTT.

The CDR3 DNA follows: TGCGCCAGCAGTGGAGACAGGTCCTCTGAAGCTTTCTTT. Its protein product is CASSGDRSSEAFF. This chain connects TRBV10-1 to TRBJ1-1, with D tentatively TRBD1 (6 bases). The CDR3 extends over 13 amino acids. CDR1 and CDR2 (germline): WNHNN, SYGVQD (reference sequence). Trimming took off 4 bases at V and 6 bases at J, with 12 bases between the two ends.

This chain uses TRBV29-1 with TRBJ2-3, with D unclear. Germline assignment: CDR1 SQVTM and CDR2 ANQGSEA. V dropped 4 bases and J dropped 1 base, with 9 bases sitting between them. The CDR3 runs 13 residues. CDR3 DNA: TGCAGCGTTGTACGGGCGGGCACAGATACGCAGTATTTT. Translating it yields CSVVRAGTDTQYF.

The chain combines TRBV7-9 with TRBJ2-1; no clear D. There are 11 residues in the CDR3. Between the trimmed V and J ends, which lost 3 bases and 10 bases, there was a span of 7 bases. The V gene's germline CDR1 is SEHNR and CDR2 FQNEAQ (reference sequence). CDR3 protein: CASSFVREQFF. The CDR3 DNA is TGTGCCAGCAGCTTTGTCCGAGAGCAGTTCTTC.

CDR3 sequence reads: CASSRGQSQETQYF. As DNA, the CDR3 is TGCGCCAGCAGCCGAGGACAGTCCCAAGAGACCCAGTACTTC. This sequence joins TRBV4-1 and TRBJ2-5; possible D gene TRBD1, 6 bases. Trimming cost V 4 bases and J 1 base, with 10 bases left between them. CDR3 length equals 14 residues. The germline V gene has CDR1 MGHRA and CDR2 YSYEKL.

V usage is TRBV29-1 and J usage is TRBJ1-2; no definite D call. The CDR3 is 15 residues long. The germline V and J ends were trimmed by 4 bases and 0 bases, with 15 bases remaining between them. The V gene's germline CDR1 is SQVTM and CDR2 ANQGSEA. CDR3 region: CSVVPQVGANYGYTF. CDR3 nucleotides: TGCAGCGTTGTACCTCAGGTTGGGGCTAACTATGGCTACACCTTC. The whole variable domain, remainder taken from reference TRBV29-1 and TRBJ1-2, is SAVISQKPSRDICQRGTSLTIQCQVDSQVTMMFWYRQQPGQSLTLIATANQGSEATYESGFVIDKFPISRPNLTFSTLTVSNMSPEDSSIYLCSVVPQVGANYGYTFGSGTRLTVV.

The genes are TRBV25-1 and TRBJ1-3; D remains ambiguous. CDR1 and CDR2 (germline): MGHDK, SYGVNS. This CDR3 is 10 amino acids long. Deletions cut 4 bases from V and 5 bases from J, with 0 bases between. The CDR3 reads CASSGNTIYF. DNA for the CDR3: TGTGCCAGCAGTGGAAACACCATATATTTT.

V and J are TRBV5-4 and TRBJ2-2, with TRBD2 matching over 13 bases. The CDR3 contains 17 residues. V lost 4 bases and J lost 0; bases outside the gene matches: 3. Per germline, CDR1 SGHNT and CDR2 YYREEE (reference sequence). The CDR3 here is CASSMGLAGTNTGELFF. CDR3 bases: TGTGCCAGCAGCATGGGACTAGCGGGAACGAACACCGGGGAGCTGTTTTTT. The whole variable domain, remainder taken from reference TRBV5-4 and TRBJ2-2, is ETGVTQSPTHLIKTRGQQVTLRCSSQSGHNTVSWYQQALGQGPQFIFQYYREEENGRGNFPPRFSGLQFPNYSSELNVNALELDDSALYLCASSMGLAGTNTGELFFGEGSRLTVL.

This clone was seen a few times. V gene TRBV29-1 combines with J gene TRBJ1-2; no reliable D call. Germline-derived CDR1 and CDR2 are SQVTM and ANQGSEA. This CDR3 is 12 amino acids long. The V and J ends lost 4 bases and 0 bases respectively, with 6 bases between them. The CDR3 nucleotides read TGCAGCGTTGCGGGTCCTAACTATGGCTACACCTTC. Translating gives CSVAGPNYGYTF.

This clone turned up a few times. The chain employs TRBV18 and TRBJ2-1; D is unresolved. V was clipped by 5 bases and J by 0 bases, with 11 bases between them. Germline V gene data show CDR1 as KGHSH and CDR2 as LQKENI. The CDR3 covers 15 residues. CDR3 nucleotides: TGTGCCAGCTCAGACAATCCTAGCTCCTACAATGAGCAGTTCTTC. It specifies CASSDNPSSYNEQFF.

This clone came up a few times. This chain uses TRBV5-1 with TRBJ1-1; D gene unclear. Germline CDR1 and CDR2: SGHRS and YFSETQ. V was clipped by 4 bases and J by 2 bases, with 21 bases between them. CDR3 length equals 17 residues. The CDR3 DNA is TGCGCCAGCAGCAAGGAACCGACGGGCTTTGGTAACACTGAAGCTTTCTTT. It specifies CASSKEPTGFGNTEAFF.

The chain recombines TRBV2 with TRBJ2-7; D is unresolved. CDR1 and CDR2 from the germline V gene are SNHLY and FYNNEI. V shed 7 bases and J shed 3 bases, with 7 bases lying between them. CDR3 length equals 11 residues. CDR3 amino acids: CASKSGYEQYF. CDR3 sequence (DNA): TGTGCCAGCAAATCCGGCTACGAGCAGTACTTC.

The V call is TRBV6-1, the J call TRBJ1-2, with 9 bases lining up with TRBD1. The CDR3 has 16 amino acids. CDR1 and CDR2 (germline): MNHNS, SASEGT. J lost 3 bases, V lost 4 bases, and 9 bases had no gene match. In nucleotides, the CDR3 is TGTGCCAGCAGTGCCACACAGGGGGCCACTTACTATGGCTACACCTTC. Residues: CASSATQGATYYGYTF.

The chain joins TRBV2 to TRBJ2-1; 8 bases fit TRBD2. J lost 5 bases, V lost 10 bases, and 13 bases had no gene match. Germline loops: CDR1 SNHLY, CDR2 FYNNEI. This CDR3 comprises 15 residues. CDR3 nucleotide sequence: TGTGCCACCGAAAAAGGACTAGCTCTGAACAATGAGCAGTTCTTC. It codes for CATEKGLALNNEQFF.

CDR3 sequence: CASSVGRIGYEQYF. In DNA, the CDR3 is TGTGCCAGCAGCGTAGGCCGGATCGGCTACGAGCAGTACTTC. The chain employs TRBV9 and TRBJ2-7, with D unresolved. The CDR3 runs to 14 residues. V was shortened by 0 bases and J by 3 bases, with 10 bases between the two germline ends. Germline assignment: CDR1 SGDLS and CDR2 YYNGEE.

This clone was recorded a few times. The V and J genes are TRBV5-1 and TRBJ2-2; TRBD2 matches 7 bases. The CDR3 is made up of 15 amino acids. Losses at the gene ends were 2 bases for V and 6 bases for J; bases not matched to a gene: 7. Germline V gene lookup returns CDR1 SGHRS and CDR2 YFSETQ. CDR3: CASSFAGEGAGELFF. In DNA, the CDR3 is TGCGCCAGCAGCTTCGCGGGAGAAGGGGCCGGGGAGCTGTTTTTT.

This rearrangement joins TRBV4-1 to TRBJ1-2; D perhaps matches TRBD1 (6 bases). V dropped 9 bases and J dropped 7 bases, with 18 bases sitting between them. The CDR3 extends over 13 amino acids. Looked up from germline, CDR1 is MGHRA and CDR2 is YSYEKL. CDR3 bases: TGCGCCAGTGGGAAGACAGGATTAGGTGGCTACACCTTC. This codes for CASGKTGLGGYTF.

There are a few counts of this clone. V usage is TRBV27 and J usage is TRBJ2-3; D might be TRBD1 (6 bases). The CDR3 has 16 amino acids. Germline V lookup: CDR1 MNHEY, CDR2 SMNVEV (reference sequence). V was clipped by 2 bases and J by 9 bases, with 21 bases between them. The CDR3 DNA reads TGTGCCAGCAGTTTAGGGACACCAACCACCATTGGAACGCAGTATTTT. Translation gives CASSLGTPTTIGTQYF.

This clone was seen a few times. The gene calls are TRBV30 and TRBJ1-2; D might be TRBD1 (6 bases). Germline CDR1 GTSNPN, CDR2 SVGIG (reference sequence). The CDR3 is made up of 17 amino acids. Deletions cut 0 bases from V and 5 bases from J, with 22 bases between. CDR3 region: CAWSVGTQGRWRYGYTF. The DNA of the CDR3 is TGTGCCTGGAGTGTAGGCACCCAGGGGCGGTGGAGGTATGGCTACACCTTC.